This TCR beta chain was obtained from a study of blood T cells in healthy people across ages. General observations from the study: More naive CD4+ cells and higher diversity were found in long-lived than in aged donors. Roughly linearly, TCR beta diversity per million T cells fell as age increased. In these data, TCR beta diversity tracked strongly with naive T cell percentage.

Extraction yielded at least 5.5 micrograms of total RNA per sample. The CDR3 sequence is 16 residues long. Germline CDR1 LGHDT, CDR2 YNNKEL (reference sequence). The V end was cut by 7 bases, the J end by 2 bases, with 20 bases between. A remark on this clonotype: The antigen remains undetermined.

For the second PCR, which ran for about 7 to 11 cycles, a sample-barcoded 5' primer and a J-beta primer mix were used. TCRdb independently ran MiXCR on the 5' RACE reads; one entry per CDR3 protein. Of approximately 290,000 distinct CDR3 sequences in the sample, 27% were seen once. The specimen sequenced was blood. This TCR was sampled from a woman in her 70s in good health. This rearrangement joins TRBV3-1 to TRBJ1-2, with D possibly TRBD1 on 5 matching bases. The CDR3 bases are TGTGCCAGCACCAAAGAGCTAGGGCCAGGGAACTATGGCTACACCTTC. It codes for CASTKELGPGNYGYTF.